This T cell receptor (beta chain) stems from a study of cytomegalovirus exposure and HLA in healthy donors. Findings and caveats of the study: Earlier findings revealed that most TCR beta V segments proved productive either about 90% or about 30% of the time. Excluded: some indistinguishable V segments such as TRBV6-2 and TRBV6-3.

Remarks on this clone: The antigen is not known.

After removal of 5 bases from V and 6 bases from J, the junction contained 12 bases not matched to a gene. The length of the CDR3 is 16 residues. Looked up from germline, CDR1 is LNHDA and CDR2 is SQIVND (reference sequence). The PCR was carried out with 60 Vbeta primers and 13 Jbeta primers. The method was immunoSEQ multiplex PCR; TCRdb's version includes in-frame clones alone and lacks a portion of them. The sample has around 200,000 clones; under 80% are singletons. Healthy bone marrow donors made up the donor group. The genes are TRBV19 and TRBJ2-7; 11 nucleotides align to TRBD2. This receptor was identified in a girl aged 2 to 10 in good health and CMV-seronegative. The sequenced sample was PBMCs. CDR3 DNA: TGTGCCAGTAGTGCTACTAGCGGGGGACCCCTAGTCGAGCAGTACTTC. Protein: CASSATSGGPLVEQYF. The variable domain in full, with the rest retrieved from reference TRBV19 and TRBJ2-7, is DGGITQSPKYLFRKEGQNVTLSCEQNLNHDAMYWYRQDPGQGLRLIYYSQIVNDFQKGDIAEGYSVSREKKESFPLTVTSAQKNPTAFYLCASSATSGGPLVEQYFGPGTRLTVT.